This T cell receptor (beta chain) derives from a study of shared clonotypes between healthy human individuals. V dropped 7 bases and J dropped 0 bases, with 7 bases sitting between them. Germline V gives CDR1 SNHLY, CDR2 FYNNEI. CDR3 length equals 12 residues. Assay execution took place at the deep level. It was across several immunoSEQ plates that each subset's genomic DNA was evenly split. The method was immunoSEQ multiplex PCR; TCRdb's version includes in-frame clones alone and lacks a portion of them. The sample lists roughly 1,800,000 clones, about 95% occurring once. Naive CD8 populations comprised CD45RO-negative cells positively selected for CCR7, excluding terminally differentiated effector memory CD45RA+ cells.

Sequenced material: naive CD8+ T cells sorted from blood. This receptor was identified in a man younger than 30 in good health. The chain recombines TRBV2 with TRBJ2-7; TRBD2 might be the D (5 bases). This CDR3 is CASTGNSYEQYF. CDR3 sequence (DNA): TGTGCCAGCACCGGGAACTCCTACGAGCAGTACTTC.